This T cell receptor beta chain emerged from a study of cytomegalovirus exposure and HLA in healthy donors. Whole-study results and caveats: An analysis done earlier found most TCR beta V segments productive about 90% or about 30% of the time. Immune exposure was documented only through CMV serostatus. After further analysis at a later stage, around 17,000 TCR beta sequences were associated with HLA alleles at 0.05 false discovery rate.

In germline, CDR1 is SGHRS, CDR2 YFSETQ. V dropped 4 bases and J dropped 5; count of bases not matched to a gene: 10. CDR3 length: 15 residues. Turning to this clone: The antigen remains unidentified.

The PCR made use of 60 Vbeta and 13 Jbeta primers. The method was immunoSEQ multiplex PCR; TCRdb's version includes in-frame clones alone and lacks a portion of them. Of some 140,000 clones listed, approximately 80% are singletons. The sequencing sample was made of PBMCs. The rearrangement uses TRBV5-1 and TRBJ1-2; 8 nucleotides align to TRBD1. The receptor was derived from a woman aged 45 to 65 in good health and CMV-seropositive. As DNA, the CDR3 is TGCGCCAGCAGCCCTGGACAGGGAGGTCGGTATGGCTACACCTTC. Its protein product is CASSPGQGGRYGYTF.